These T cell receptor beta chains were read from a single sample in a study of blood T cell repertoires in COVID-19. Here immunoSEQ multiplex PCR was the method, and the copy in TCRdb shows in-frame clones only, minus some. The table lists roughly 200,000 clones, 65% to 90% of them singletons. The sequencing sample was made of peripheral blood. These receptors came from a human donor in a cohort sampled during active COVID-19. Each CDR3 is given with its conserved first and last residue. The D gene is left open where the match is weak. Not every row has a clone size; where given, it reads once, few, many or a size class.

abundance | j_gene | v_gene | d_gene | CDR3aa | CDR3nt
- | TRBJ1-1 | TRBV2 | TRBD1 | CASSMGTGEAFF | TGTGCCAGCAGTATGGGGACAGGTGAAGCTTTCTTT
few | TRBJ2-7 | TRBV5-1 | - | CASSPAGLEGYEQYF | TGCGCCAGCAGCCCGGCAGGGTTGGAAGGGTACGAGCAGTACTTC
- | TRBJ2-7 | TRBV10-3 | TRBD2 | CAISLGTSGATYEQYF | TGTGCCATCAGTCTCGGGACTAGCGGCGCGACCTACGAGCAGTACTTC
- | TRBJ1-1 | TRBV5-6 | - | CASSTVGTNTEAFF | TGTGCCAGCAGCACGGTGGGCACAAACACTGAAGCTTTCTTT
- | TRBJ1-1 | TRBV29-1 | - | CSVEEDLGGTEAFF | TGCAGCGTTGAAGAGGATCTTGGCGGCACTGAAGCTTTCTTT
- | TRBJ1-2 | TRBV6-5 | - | CASSYRTGSGGYTF | TGTGCCAGCAGTTACCGAACAGGGAGCGGCGGCTACACCTTC
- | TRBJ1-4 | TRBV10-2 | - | CASSEFAEGAGNEKLFF | TGCGCCAGCAGTGAGTTCGCCGAGGGTGCCGGTAATGAAAAACTGTTTTTT
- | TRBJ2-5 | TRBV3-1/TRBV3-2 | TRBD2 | CASSQVVGLAGTKETQYF | TGTGCCAGCAGCCAAGTAGTCGGACTAGCGGGAACCAAAGAGACCCAGTACTTC
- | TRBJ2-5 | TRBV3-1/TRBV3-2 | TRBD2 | CASSQALLAGAPETQYF | TGTGCCAGCAGCCAAGCCCTGCTAGCGGGAGCCCCAGAGACCCAGTACTTC
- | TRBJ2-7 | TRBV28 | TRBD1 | CASSDRGIDEQYF | TGTGCCAGCAGCGACAGGGGGATCGACGAGCAGTACTTC
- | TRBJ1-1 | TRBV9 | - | CASSVGGSGLDTEAFF | TGTGCCAGCAGCGTAGGCGGGTCCGGGCTGGACACTGAAGCTTTCTTT
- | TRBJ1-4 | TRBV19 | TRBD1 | CASFRPGQGNEKLFF | TGTGCCAGTTTTCGTCCGGGACAGGGTAATGAAAAACTGTTTTTT
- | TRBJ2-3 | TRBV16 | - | CASSPQAQGPDTQYF | TGTGCCAGCAGCCCCCAAGCTCAGGGGCCAGATACGCAGTATTTT
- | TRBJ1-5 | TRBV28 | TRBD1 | CASNRDGTGNQPQHF | TGTGCCAGCAACAGGGACGGGACAGGGAATCAGCCCCAGCATTTT
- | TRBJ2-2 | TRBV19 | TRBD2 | CASSITGIRGRPAGELFF | TGTGCCAGTAGTATCACAGGGATCCGCGGGAGGCCGGCCGGGGAGCTGTTTTTT
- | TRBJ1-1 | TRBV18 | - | CASSPSRQQNTEAFF | TGTGCCAGCTCACCCTCTCGACAGCAGAACACTGAAGCTTTCTTT
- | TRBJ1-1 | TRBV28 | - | CASSFPGTEAFF | TGTGCCAGCAGTTTTCCGGGCACTGAAGCTTTCTTT
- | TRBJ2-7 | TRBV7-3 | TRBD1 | CASSSQTGSSYEQYF | TGTGCCAGCAGCTCCCAGACAGGGAGCTCCTACGAGCAGTACTTC
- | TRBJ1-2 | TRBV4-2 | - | CASSQGEGVYGYTF | TGTGCCAGCAGCCAAGGGGAGGGAGTCTACGGCTACACCTTC
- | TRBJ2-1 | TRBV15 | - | CATSRDPSAGLGEQFF | TGTGCCACCAGCAGAGATCCGAGCGCCGGCCTAGGAGAGCAGTTCTTC
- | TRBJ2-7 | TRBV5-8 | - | CASSGTRAYEQYF | TGTGCCAGCAGCGGAACACGGGCCTACGAGCAGTACTTC
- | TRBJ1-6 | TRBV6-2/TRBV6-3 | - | CASSYSKTPRSSYNSPLHF | TGTGCCAGCAGTTACTCCAAGACTCCTAGGAGCTCCTATAATTCACCCCTCCACTTT
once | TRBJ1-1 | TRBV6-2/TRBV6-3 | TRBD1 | CASSTSTGWRTEAFF | TGTGCCAGCAGTACATCGACAGGGTGGCGGACTGAAGCTTTCTTT
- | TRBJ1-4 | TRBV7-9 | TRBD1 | CASGSGTANEKLFF | TGTGCCAGTGGGTCCGGGACAGCTAATGAAAAACTGTTTTTT
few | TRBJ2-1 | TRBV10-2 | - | CASSESPRWNEQFF | TGCGCCAGCAGTGAGTCGCCTCGGTGGAATGAGCAGTTCTTC
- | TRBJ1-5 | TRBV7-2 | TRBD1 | CASSLAPTGNQPQHF | TGTGCCAGCAGCTTAGCCCCGACAGGGAATCAGCCCCAGCATTTT
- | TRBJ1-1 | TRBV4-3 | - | CASSLAGVGEGTEAFF | TGCGCCAGCAGCCTAGCGGGGGTGGGAGAGGGGACTGAAGCTTTCTTT
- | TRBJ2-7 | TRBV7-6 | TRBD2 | CASSEGLRPYEQYF | TGTGCCAGCAGCGAGGGACTAAGGCCCTACGAGCAGTACTTC
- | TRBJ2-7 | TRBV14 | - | CASSQAATAPSGQYF | TGTGCCAGCAGCCAAGCCGCGACAGCCCCATCAGGGCAGTACTTC
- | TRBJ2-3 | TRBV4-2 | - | CASSQERVPGDTQYF | TGTGCCAGCAGCCAAGAACGGGTCCCCGGCGATACGCAGTATTTT
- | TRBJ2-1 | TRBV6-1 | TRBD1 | CASSETGGSYNEQFF | TGTGCCAGCAGTGAAACAGGGGGCTCCTACAATGAGCAGTTCTTC
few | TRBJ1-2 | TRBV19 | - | CASSISPGAGVGYTF | TGTGCCAGTAGTATCTCGCCAGGGGCGGGGGTTGGCTACACCTTC
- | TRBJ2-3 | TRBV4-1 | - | CASSHPTRNGDTQYF | TGCGCCAGCAGCCACCCCACCAGGAATGGGGATACGCAGTATTTT
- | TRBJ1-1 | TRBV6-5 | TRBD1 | CASFRTGNTEAFF | TGTGCCAGCTTTAGGACAGGTAACACTGAAGCTTTCTTT
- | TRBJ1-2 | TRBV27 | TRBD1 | CASSSTGLGGYTF | TGTGCCAGCAGTTCGACAGGGCTCGGGGGCTACACCTTC